The T cell receptor beta chain described here comes from a study of CD8+CD57+ T cells in acquired aplastic anemia. Study background: Isolated CD4+ and CD8+ cells, once sorted, yielded DNA averaging about 3.4 ug. Healthy donor CD4+ cell samples had a mean of about 10 million reads.

Germline V lookup: CDR1 DFQATT, CDR2 SNEGSKA (reference sequence). The CDR3 runs to 14 residues. Trimming cost V 6 bases and J 3 bases, with 18 bases left between them. The template used for profiling TCR beta VDJ and CDR3 was genomic DNA. TCRdb called the reads again in MiXCR, with one record for every CDR3 protein. Of under 200,000 distinct CDR3 sequences listed, roughly 45% are singletons. This clonotype was counted many times. Its antigen remains unknown. Study-wide points: Both patients and controls carried the same twenty-nine CD8+ CDR3 sequences.

The sequence was obtained from a human donor in good health. The sequenced material came from sorted CD4+, CD8+, or CD8+CD57+ T cells (not recorded which) from PBMCs. The V call is TRBV20-1, the J call TRBJ2-7; possible D gene TRBD2, 7 bases. CDR3 sequence (DNA): TGCAGTGCCCAGGGGCGGGAGAAAATCTACGAGCAGTACTTC. Translated: CSAQGREKIYEQYF.